Below, 31 T cell receptor beta chains from the same sample are listed, as sequenced in a study of cytomegalovirus exposure and HLA in healthy donors. Primers included in the PCR were 60 Vbeta and 13 Jbeta primers. Some clones are missing from TCRdb's copy, which holds only in-frame ones; the method was immunoSEQ multiplex PCR. The sample has 200,000 to 250,000 clones; around 80% are singletons. Input material: PBMCs. The receptors here all came from a woman aged 40 to 49 in good health and CMV-seropositive.

The chain links TRBV30 to TRBJ1-2; maybe TRBD1 (5 bases). Trimming left V 8 bases short and J 0 bases short, with 16 bases between. Per the germline V gene, CDR1 is GTSNPN and CDR2 is SVGIG (reference sequence). The CDR3 runs to 14 residues. The CDR3 sequence is CAGGTKGTNYGYTF. CDR3 DNA: TGTGCCGGCGGGACTAAAGGAACTAACTATGGCTACACCTTC.

Here the CDR3 reads CASSFQGLPSYEQYF. CDR3 in DNA: TGTGCCAGCAGCTTTCAGGGCCTCCCCTCCTACGAGCAGTACTTC. This chain uses TRBV27 with TRBJ2-7; D is perhaps TRBD1 (5 bases). The CDR3 is made up of 15 amino acids. Germline V gives CDR1 MNHEY, CDR2 SMNVEV (reference sequence). V shed 6 bases and J shed 0 bases, with 15 bases lying between them.

The chain couples TRBV7-9 to TRBJ1-1; D might be TRBD1 (6 bases). This CDR3 region has 15 residues. Trimming shortened V by 5 bases and J by 0 bases, and 13 bases separated the two germline ends. Germline V gene sequence: CDR1 SEHNR, CDR2 FQNEAQ (reference sequence). CDR3: CASSPGQIMNTEAFF. CDR3 nucleotides: TGTGCCAGCAGCCCAGGACAGATCATGAACACTGAAGCTTTCTTT.

The J gene is TRBJ1-1, the V gene TRBV11-3; 8 bases map to TRBD1. CDR1 and CDR2 (germline): SGHNT, YENEEA. The V and J ends lost 5 bases and 0 bases, in that order; junction bases with no gene match: 8. There are 16 residues in the CDR3. For the CDR3, the DNA is TGTGCCAGCAGCCGAGGGACAGGCGCGGTGAACACTGAAGCTTTCTTT. Its protein product is CASSRGTGAVNTEAFF.

The V and J genes are TRBV9 and TRBJ1-2; D is unclear. CDR1 is SGDLS, CDR2 YYNGEE, per germline. Trimming cost V 4 bases and J 5 bases, with 18 bases left between them. The CDR3 contains 15 residues. The CDR3 region is CASSPWASSPYGYTF. The CDR3 coding sequence is TGTGCCAGCAGCCCATGGGCCTCTAGCCCTTATGGCTACACCTTC. The variable domain in full, with the rest retrieved from reference TRBV9 and TRBJ1-2, is DSGVTQTPKHLITATGQRVTLRCSPRSGDLSVYWYQQSLDQGLQFLIQYYNGEERAKGNILERFSAQQFPDLHSELNLSSLELGDSALYFCASSPWASSPYGYTFGSGTRLTVV.

The V gene is TRBV6-5, the J gene TRBJ1-2; no definite D call. Germline V CDR1 and CDR2: MNHEY, SVGAGI. The CDR3 covers 15 residues. V lost 10 bases and J 0 bases, leaving 18 bases between the germline ends. CDR3 amino acids: CAILASVLTNYGYTF. CDR3 sequence (DNA): TGTGCCATCCTGGCCAGCGTACTTACTAACTATGGCTACACCTTC.

The chain uses TRBV7-2 and TRBJ2-2; 10 positions match TRBD1. Looked up from germline, CDR1 is SGHTA and CDR2 is FQGNSA. The ends lost 8 bases at V and 4 bases at J; junction bases unmatched: 4. The CDR3 length is 14 residues. CDR3 protein: CASSGQGSTGELFF. CDR3 sequence (DNA): TGTGCCAGCTCGGGACAGGGGAGCACCGGGGAGCTGTTTTTT. Together with reference TRBV7-2 and TRBJ2-2, the CDR3 gives the full variable domain: GAGVSQSPSNKVTEKGKDVELRCDPISGHTALYWYRQSLGQGLEFLIYFQGNSAPDKSGLPSDRFSAERTGGSVSTLTIQRTQQEDSAVYLCASSGQGSTGELFFGEGSRLTVL.

In this sample, this clone turned up a few times. V is TRBV5-4 and J is TRBJ1-1; D is possibly TRBD1 (5 bases). Trimming pared 2 bases from V and 6 bases from J, leaving 11 bases between. Germline loops: CDR1 SGHNT, CDR2 YYREEE (reference sequence). The CDR3 sequence is 13 residues long. For the CDR3, the DNA is TGTGCCAGCAGCTTACAGGTCGGGCCTGAAGCTTTCTTT. It is translated as CASSLQVGPEAFF.

V is TRBV10-1 and J is TRBJ2-1; no reliable D call. Germline loops: CDR1 WNHNN, CDR2 SYGVQD (reference sequence). The CDR3 runs to 15 residues. V lost 2 bases, J lost 4 bases, and 12 bases lay in between. The CDR3 here is CASSEPAGDYNEQFF. The DNA of the CDR3 is TGCGCCAGCAGTGAGCCGGCAGGCGATTACAATGAGCAGTTCTTC.

The chain joins TRBV19 to TRBJ1-1; D is unresolved. Per the germline V gene, CDR1 is LNHDA and CDR2 is SQIVND (reference sequence). Trimming cost V 1 base and J 1 base, with 7 bases left between them. This CDR3 has 14 residues. As DNA, the CDR3 is TGTGCCAGTAGTATAGGGGGAGGGAACACTGAAGCTTTCTTT. Amino acid sequence: CASSIGGGNTEAFF.

The chain links TRBV5-1 to TRBJ2-2, with 9 bases matching TRBD2. The CDR3 spans 17 residues. The germline V gene has CDR1 SGHRS and CDR2 YFSETQ. The trim removed 4 bases at V and 7 bases at J, leaving 14 bases unmatched. CDR3 loop: CASSQFRASGMIGELFF. CDR3 DNA sequence: TGCGCCAGCAGCCAGTTTAGGGCTAGCGGGATGATCGGGGAGCTGTTTTTT. The whole variable domain, filled in from reference TRBV5-1 and TRBJ2-2, reads KAGVTQTPRYLIKTRGQQVTLSCSPISGHRSVSWYQQTPGQGLQFLFEYFSETQRNKGNFPGRFSGRQFSNSRSEMNVSTLELGDSALYLCASSQFRASGMIGELFFGEGSRLTVL.

The J gene is TRBJ1-2, the V gene TRBV7-6; 9 nucleotides align to TRBD1. J was trimmed by 0 bases and V by 5 bases; bases with no gene match: 10. The CDR3 has 17 residues. Germline-derived CDR1 and CDR2 are SGHVS and FNYEAQ. As DNA, the CDR3 is TGTGCCAGCAGCCCCCGACAGGGGGAACGAACTAACTATGGCTACACCTTC. It codes for CASSPRQGERTNYGYTF.

For the CDR3, the DNA is TGTGCCTGGAGTTGGTCAGGGAATGAGCAGTTCTTC. It encodes CAWSWSGNEQFF. The chain combines TRBV30 with TRBJ2-1; weak D call: TRBD1 (5 bases). Between the trimmed V and J ends, which lost 2 bases and 7 bases, there was a span of 9 bases. The CDR3 spans 12 residues. Germline loops: CDR1 GTSNPN, CDR2 SVGIG (reference sequence).

The J gene is TRBJ2-1, the V gene TRBV9; 11 bases agree with TRBD2. This CDR3 region has 17 residues. The germline V gene encodes CDR1 SGDLS and CDR2 YYNGEE. The V gene end was trimmed by 0 bases and the J gene end by 0 bases; junction bases not matched to a gene: 2. The CDR3 sequence: CASSVAGLAGSYNEQFF. As DNA, the CDR3 is TGTGCCAGCAGCGTAGCTGGACTAGCGGGCTCCTACAATGAGCAGTTCTTC.

This clone has just a few counts. The rearrangement links TRBV19 to TRBJ1-6; D perhaps matches TRBD1 (6 bases). In germline, CDR1 is LNHDA, CDR2 SQIVND (reference sequence). This CDR3 is 14 amino acids long. Trimming cost V 7 bases and J 6 bases, with 13 bases left between them. The CDR3 protein is CASKVAGVNSPLHF. CDR3 nucleotides: TGTGCCAGTAAGGTAGCAGGGGTTAATTCACCCCTCCACTTT.

The rearrangement joins TRBV5-4 to TRBJ2-2; 12 nucleotides align to TRBD1. Germline assignment: CDR1 SGHNT and CDR2 YYREEE (reference sequence). There are 14 residues in the CDR3. J gave up 4 bases and V 7 bases, and 2 bases lay outside the gene matches. The CDR3 reads CASGTGGGTGELFF. The CDR3 DNA reads as TGTGCCAGCGGGACAGGGGGCGGCACCGGGGAGCTGTTTTTT.

The CDR3 reads CATSRTGRVANYGYTF. The CDR3 DNA sequence: TGTGCCACCAGCAGAACAGGGAGGGTAGCTAACTATGGCTACACCTTC. The genes are TRBV15 and TRBJ1-2; the D gene is possibly TRBD1 (6 bases). The V gene lost 2 bases and the J gene lost 0 bases, with 13 bases spanning the gap. This CDR3 is built from 16 residues. The germline CDR1 and CDR2 sequences are LNHNV and YYDKDF (reference sequence).

As for this clone: The junction departs from germline at one end; a sequencing error may be responsible. This chain joins TRBV5-6 and TRBJ1-2; TRBD1 aligns across 7 bases. Germline-derived CDR1 and CDR2 are SGHDT and YYEEEE. This CDR3 is 12 amino acids long. CDR3 loop: CASSPGTAISYF. In nucleotides, the CDR3 is TGTGCCAGCAGCCCCGGGACAGCCATATCCTACTTC.

This rearrangement joins TRBV6-6 to TRBJ2-1, with D unresolved. V lost 0 bases to trimming and J lost 8 bases, with 8 bases between them. This CDR3 contains 13 residues. Looked up from germline, CDR1 is MNHNY and CDR2 is SVGAGI (reference sequence). Here the CDR3 DNA reads TGTGCCAGCAGTTACTCCAGTTTCGATGAGCAGTTCTTC. Protein: CASSYSSFDEQFF.

The genes are TRBV9 and TRBJ2-1; 10 bases agree with TRBD2. Germline CDR1 SGDLS, CDR2 YYNGEE. Unmatched junction bases numbered 6, after V lost 0 bases and J lost 6 bases. The CDR3 covers 16 residues. The CDR3 DNA reads as TGTGCCAGCAGCGTAGGATTAGCGGGAGGTGGCAATGAGCAGTTCTTC. This codes for CASSVGLAGGGNEQFF.

This clone was detected a few times. The genes are TRBV27 and TRBJ1-2, with TRBD1 identical over 10 bases. V was clipped by 11 bases and J by 5 bases; unmatched bases: 14. The CDR3 spans 15 residues. Germline loops: CDR1 MNHEY, CDR2 SMNVEV (reference sequence). CDR3 bases: TGTGCCGCCGGGGTTAGACAGGGGGCTGAATATGGCTACACCTTC. Translating gives CAAGVRQGAEYGYTF.

The rearrangement joins TRBV15 to TRBJ1-4, with D uncertain. Trimming left V 0 bases short and J 5 bases short, with 10 bases between. From germline, CDR1 is LNHNV and CDR2 YYDKDF (reference sequence). The CDR3 sequence is 15 residues long. CDR3 sequence (DNA): TGTGCCACCAGCAGAGATCCGGTAGAAAATGAAAAACTGTTTTTT. Protein product: CATSRDPVENEKLFF.

The chain is built from TRBV5-1 and TRBJ2-2; 7 bases are shared with TRBD1. The CDR3 is 16 amino acids. The trim removed 4 bases at V and 1 base at J, leaving 7 bases unmatched. Looked up from germline, CDR1 is SGHRS and CDR2 is YFSETQ. The CDR3 sequence is CASSPRTGENTGELFF. The CDR3 nucleotides read TGCGCCAGCAGCCCCCGGACAGGCGAGAACACCGGGGAGCTGTTTTTT.

The genes are TRBV29-1 and TRBJ2-5; 10 bases align to TRBD1. V gave up 5 bases and J gave up 4 bases; unmatched junction bases: 7. The length of the CDR3 is 14 residues. Germline-derived CDR1 and CDR2 are SQVTM and ANQGSEA. The CDR3 here is CSVTTGGLIETQYF. The CDR3 DNA follows: TGCAGCGTTACGACAGGGGGCTTAATAGAGACCCAGTACTTC.

The J gene is TRBJ2-5, the V gene TRBV5-4, with a tentative D call TRBD1 (5 bases). The last part of the DNA fits TRBJ2-7 better; the J call may be wrong. The CDR3 covers 15 residues. Germline assignment: CDR1 SGHNT and CDR2 YYREEE (reference sequence). CDR3 bases: TGTGCCAGCAGTCCCCGACGAGGACAAGCCTACGAGCAGTACTTC. Translating gives CASSPRRGQAYEQYF.

The chain recombines TRBV7-9 with TRBJ1-2; no reliable D call. CDR1 is SEHNR, CDR2 FQNEAQ, per germline (reference sequence). This CDR3 region has 15 residues. Trimming stripped 6 bases from V and 0 bases from J, with 14 bases between. CDR3 DNA sequence: TGTGCCAGCAGTCTAGACCGGGGTTCTAACTATGGCTACACCTTC. Amino acid sequence: CASSLDRGSNYGYTF.

The chain is built from TRBV6-1 and TRBJ2-7; tentatively, D is TRBD1 (6 bases). In germline, CDR1 is MNHNS, CDR2 SASEGT. Deletions cut 1 base from V and 1 base from J, with 11 bases between. The CDR3 loop spans 15 amino acids. CDR3 DNA sequence: TGTGCCAGCAGTGAAGAATTTGGACAGTCCTACGAGCAGTACTTC. It encodes CASSEEFGQSYEQYF.

The chain has TRBV5-1 and TRBJ2-7; TRBD2 might be the D (6 bases). V was clipped by 4 bases and J by 0 bases, with 11 bases between them. The length of the CDR3 is 14 residues. From germline, CDR1 is SGHRS and CDR2 YFSETQ. Here the CDR3 DNA reads TGCGCCAGCAGCCTGGCGGGGTCCTCCTACGAGCAGTACTTC. Translated, it gives CASSLAGSSYEQYF.

This clone has just one count. The rearrangement uses TRBV7-2 and TRBJ1-2; 8 bases fit TRBD1. The V gene's germline CDR1 is SGHTA and CDR2 FQGNSA. With V trimmed by 5 bases and J by 5 bases, 13 bases remained unmatched. The CDR3 is 16 residues long. CDR3: CASSPDRAGLGYGYTF. The CDR3, as DNA: TGTGCCAGCAGCCCGGACAGGGCCGGATTAGGGTATGGCTACACCTTC.

The CDR3 DNA reads TGTGCCAGCAGCTCAGGGGGACTAGCGGGGACTTACGAGCAGTACTTC. Translated, it gives CASSSGGLAGTYEQYF. The chain employs TRBV7-2 and TRBJ2-5, with 13 positions matching TRBD2. The J call may be mistaken, given a closer DNA end match to TRBJ2-7. The CDR3 loop spans 16 amino acids. The germline V gene encodes CDR1 SGHTA and CDR2 FQGNSA.

The chain links TRBV10-1 to TRBJ1-4; D gene unclear. V gave up 8 bases and J gave up 4 bases, with 8 bases separating them. The CDR3 consists of 12 residues. CDR1 is WNHNN, CDR2 SYGVQD, per germline (reference sequence). The CDR3 nucleotides read TGCGCCAGCGGGGAGAGTAATGAAAAACTGTTTTTT. Protein sequence: CASGESNEKLFF.